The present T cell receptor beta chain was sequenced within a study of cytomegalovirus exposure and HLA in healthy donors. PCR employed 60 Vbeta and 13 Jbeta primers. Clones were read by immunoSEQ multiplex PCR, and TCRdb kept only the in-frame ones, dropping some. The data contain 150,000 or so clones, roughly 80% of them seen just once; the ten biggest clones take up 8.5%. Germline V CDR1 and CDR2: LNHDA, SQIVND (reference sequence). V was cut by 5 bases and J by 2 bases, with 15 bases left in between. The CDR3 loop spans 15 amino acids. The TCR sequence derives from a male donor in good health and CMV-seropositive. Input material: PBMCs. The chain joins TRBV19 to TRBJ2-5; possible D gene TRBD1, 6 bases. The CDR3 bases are TGTGCCAGTAGTGTGGACAGACCGAAACAAGAGACCCAGTACTTC. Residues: CASSVDRPKQETQYF.